Presented here are 27 T cell receptor beta chains from one specimen sequenced in a study of shared clonotypes between healthy human individuals. TCRdb's copy holds only in-frame clones and misses some; the assay was immunoSEQ multiplex PCR. The data show over 400,000 clones, almost 80% seen once. Material for sequencing was PBMCs. The source of these receptors is a woman between 35 and 50 years old in good health. Some clones in this sample may be carry-over from other donors' samples.

For this clone: At one end, the junction sequence differs from germline, possibly due to a read error. The chain joins TRBV4-1 to TRBJ2-7; D is ambiguous. The CDR3 contains 16 residues. Germline V gives CDR1 MGHRA, CDR2 YSYEKL. The CDR3 DNA is TGCGCCAACAGCTCCGGAGCGTCGTCGTACTCCTACGAGCAGTACTTC. This translates into CANSSGASSYSYEQYF.

This chain connects TRBV28 to TRBJ1-5, with D unresolved. The germline V gene encodes CDR1 MDHEN and CDR2 SYDVKM. Trimming took off 6 bases at V and 4 bases at J, with 13 bases between the two ends. The CDR3 loop spans 14 amino acids. The CDR3 reads CASRRLLPNQPQHF. For the CDR3, the DNA is TGTGCCAGCAGGAGACTGCTACCGAATCAGCCCCAGCATTTT.

As regards this clone: Other DNA sequences from this sample encode an identical CDR3 as well. J is TRBJ2-1 and V is TRBV15; 11 bases match TRBD2. CDR1 is LNHNV and CDR2 is YYDKDF in the germline V gene (reference sequence). V shed 1 base, J shed 4 bases, and the junction held 6 bases outside the gene matches. The CDR3 loop spans 17 amino acids. Written as DNA, the CDR3 is TGTGCCACCAGCAGAGGGATAGCGGGAGGGCCTTACAATGAGCAGTTCTTC. Translating it yields CATSRGIAGGPYNEQFF.

The chain joins TRBV2 to TRBJ1-4; D is unclear. Germline-derived CDR1 and CDR2 are SNHLY and FYNNEI. This CDR3 is built from 15 residues. With 3 bases removed from V and 5 bases from J, the gap between germline ends came to 13 bases. The CDR3 spells CASSEGGNRNEKLFF. As DNA, the CDR3 is TGTGCCAGCAGTGAGGGAGGGAATAGGAATGAAAAACTGTTTTTT.

The chain employs TRBV5-4 and TRBJ2-1; TRBD2 is a possible D gene (6 bases). The CDR3 extends over 11 amino acids. Between the trimmed V and J ends, which lost 4 bases and 8 bases, there was a span of 7 bases. CDR1 SGHNT and CDR2 YYREEE come from the germline V gene (reference sequence). CDR3 residues: CASSTGDEQFF. CDR3 bases: TGTGCCAGCAGCACGGGGGATGAGCAGTTCTTC.

This chain links TRBV11-2 with TRBJ1-1; D gene ambiguous. The ends were cut back, 5 bases at V and 6 bases at J, with 10 bases in the middle. Per the germline V gene, CDR1 is SGHAT and CDR2 is FQNNGV. The CDR3 loop spans 12 amino acids. The CDR3 DNA follows: TGTGCCAGCAGCCGTTATTCCGCTGAAGCTTTCTTT. It codes for CASSRYSAEAFF.

This chain connects TRBV28 to TRBJ1-1, with 11 positions matching TRBD1. The CDR3 is 15 amino acids. V shed 6 bases and J 9 bases; nucleotides not matched to a gene: 12. The germline CDR1 and CDR2 sequences are MDHEN and SYDVKM. DNA for the CDR3: TGTGCCAGCAGCCTGAATAGGGACAGGGGGTCTAAAGCTTTCTTT. Amino acids: CASSLNRDRGSKAFF.

This chain connects TRBV19 to TRBJ2-1; weak D call: TRBD1 (6 bases). The germline V gene has CDR1 LNHDA and CDR2 SQIVND (reference sequence). The CDR3 sequence is 14 residues long. Between the trimmed V and J ends, which lost 10 bases and 2 bases, there was a span of 15 bases. CDR3 coding DNA: TGTGCCACAACACAGGGTCCAACCTACAATGAGCAGTTCTTC. Its protein is CATTQGPTYNEQFF.

This chain connects TRBV5-4 to TRBJ2-7; no firm D call. The CDR3 runs to 14 residues. Germline loops: CDR1 SGHNT, CDR2 YYREEE (reference sequence). The V end lost 1 base, the J end lost 1 base, and 9 bases lay between the germline ends. In nucleotides, the CDR3 is TGTGCCAGCAGCTTGACGGCAGATTCCTACGAGCAGTACTTC. This translates into CASSLTADSYEQYF.

On this clone: The limits of the CDR3 on the DNA are not certain, so only TCRdb's listed CDR3 is given. The chain couples TRBV19 to TRBJ1-1. Looked up from germline, CDR1 is LNHDA and CDR2 is SQIVND (reference sequence). The CDR3 contains 12 residues when both ends are counted. CDR3 region: CASTSGIFEAFF.

This clone was observed many times. The rearrangement joins TRBV7-2 to TRBJ1-1, with D hard to call. The germline CDR1 and CDR2 sequences are SGHTA and FQGNSA. The CDR3 has 14 residues. The V and J ends lost 5 bases and 0 bases respectively, with 10 bases between them. The CDR3, as DNA: TGTGCCAGCAGCCGACTTGGGGTGAACACTGAAGCTTTCTTT. Residues: CASSRLGVNTEAFF.

This chain joins TRBV6-6 and TRBJ2-3; no clear D gene. Germline V CDR1 and CDR2: MNHNY, SVGAGI (reference sequence). The CDR3 runs to 14 residues. The ends were cut back, 6 bases at V and 0 bases at J, with 10 bases in the middle. The CDR3 DNA sequence: TGTGCCAGCAGCTCGACGAGTAGCACAGATACGCAGTATTTT. This translates into CASSSTSSTDTQYF.

The chain employs TRBV11-2 and TRBJ2-3; 9 positions match TRBD2. The ends lost 4 bases at V and 4 bases at J; junction bases unmatched: 3. Germline CDR1 is SGHAT and CDR2 is FQNNGV. The CDR3 totals 14 residues. The CDR3 protein is CASSSGLAADTQYF. CDR3 nucleotides: TGTGCCAGCAGCTCGGGACTAGCTGCAGATACGCAGTATTTT.

This clone was recorded many times. The V and J genes are TRBV14 and TRBJ1-3; TRBD1 aligns across 7 bases. CDR3 size: 16 residues. With 4 bases clipped from V and 2 bases from J, the junction kept 8 bases outside the gene matches. Germline CDR1 SGHDN, CDR2 FVKESK. CDR3 protein: CASSPYPQGPGNTIYF. For the CDR3, the DNA is TGTGCCAGCAGCCCGTACCCACAGGGGCCTGGAAACACCATATATTTT.

CDR3 sequence: CASSYGPSYEQYF. In DNA, the CDR3 is TGTGCCAGCAGTTACGGACCCTCCTACGAGCAGTACTTC. The chain recombines TRBV6-6 with TRBJ2-7, with D unclear. V gave up 2 bases and J gave up 0 bases, with 5 bases separating them. Germline V CDR1 and CDR2: MNHNY, SVGAGI (reference sequence). This CDR3 has 13 amino acids.

This clone was counted once. This rearrangement joins TRBV27 to TRBJ1-6; the D is unclear. Looked up from germline, CDR1 is MNHEY and CDR2 is SMNVEV (reference sequence). V was cut by 7 bases and J by 4 bases, with 11 bases left in between. The CDR3 consists of 14 residues. The CDR3 spells CASIPPFYNSPLHF. CDR3 in DNA: TGTGCCAGCATCCCGCCCTTTTATAATTCACCCCTCCACTTT.

This rearrangement joins TRBV7-6 to TRBJ2-5; 7 positions agree with TRBD1. Germline V gene data show CDR1 as SGHVS and CDR2 as FNYEAQ. The CDR3 loop spans 16 amino acids. The trim removed 5 bases at V and 2 bases at J, leaving 11 bases unmatched. CDR3 bases: TGTGCCAGCAGCCCGCACCTAGGGGGACAGCAAGAGACCCAGTACTTC. Translating gives CASSPHLGGQQETQYF.

The CDR3 DNA reads TGTGCCAGCAGCTTACACACCCAAGGCGGGACCGGGGAGCTGTTTTTT. Protein product: CASSLHTQGGTGELFF. This rearrangement joins TRBV7-2 to TRBJ2-2; D is possibly TRBD2 (5 bases). Trimming pared 2 bases from V and 5 bases from J, leaving 15 bases between. The CDR3 length is 16 residues. Germline CDR1 and CDR2: SGHTA and FQGNSA. The entire variable domain, with the rest obtained from reference TRBV7-2 and TRBJ2-2, is as follows: GAGVSQSPSNKVTEKGKDVELRCDPISGHTALYWYRQSLGQGLEFLIYFQGNSAPDKSGLPSDRFSAERTGGSVSTLTIQRTQQEDSAVYLCASSLHTQGGTGELFFGEGSRLTVL.

The CDR3: CASSVEWVHGNTIYF. Written as DNA, the CDR3 is TGTGCCAGCAGCGTAGAGTGGGTCCATGGAAACACCATATATTTT. The chain carries TRBV9 and TRBJ1-3, with D hard to call. The CDR3 consists of 15 residues. Germline CDR1 and CDR2: SGDLS and YYNGEE. With 0 bases removed from V and 3 bases from J, the gap between germline ends came to 10 bases.

This rearrangement joins TRBV2 to TRBJ2-7, with 7 positions matching TRBD1. V dropped 1 base and J dropped 2; count of bases not matched to a gene: 2. This CDR3 is built from 14 residues. Germline V lookup: CDR1 SNHLY, CDR2 FYNNEI. CDR3 protein: CASSEGTGTYEQYF. For the CDR3, the DNA is TGTGCCAGCAGTGAAGGGACAGGTACCTACGAGCAGTACTTC.

V usage is TRBV7-9 and J usage is TRBJ1-6; TRBD1 matches 7 bases. The CDR3 runs to 15 residues. The V gene's germline CDR1 is SEHNR and CDR2 FQNEAQ (reference sequence). J was trimmed by 9 bases and V by 4 bases; bases with no gene match: 9. The DNA of the CDR3 is TGTGCCAGCAGCTCCTTGACAGGGAGGTCTTCACCCCTCCACTTT. Its translation is CASSSLTGRSSPLHF.

This clone was counted many times. This chain connects TRBV27 to TRBJ2-1, with 9 nucleotides matching TRBD2. With V trimmed by 6 bases and J by 4 bases, 16 bases remained unmatched. There are 18 residues in the CDR3. Looked up from germline, CDR1 is MNHEY and CDR2 is SMNVEV (reference sequence). CDR3 sequence: CASRIIADSGSPYNEQFF. Written as DNA, the CDR3 is TGTGCCAGCAGAATTATTGCGGATAGCGGGAGTCCTTACAATGAGCAGTTCTTC.

The J gene is TRBJ1-5, the V gene TRBV7-2; D uncertain. CDR3 length: 14 residues. Trimming removed 5 bases at V and 1 base at J, with 9 bases between. CDR1 and CDR2 from the germline V gene are SGHTA and FQGNSA. CDR3: CASSRDWSNQPQHF. Here the CDR3 DNA reads TGTGCCAGCAGCCGCGACTGGAGCAATCAGCCCCAGCATTTT.

The chain combines TRBV18 with TRBJ1-2; D ambiguous. The CDR3 is 14 amino acids. Looked up from germline, CDR1 is KGHSH and CDR2 is LQKENI. V lost 2 bases and J 5 bases, leaving 12 bases between the germline ends. CDR3 loop: CASSPVGGGYGYTF. The CDR3 nucleotides read TGTGCCAGCTCACCAGTTGGCGGAGGGTATGGCTACACCTTC. Full variable domain (rest looked up from reference TRBV18 and TRBJ1-2): NAGVMQNPRHLVRRRGQEARLRCSPMKGHSHVYWYRQLPEEGLKFMVYLQKENIIDESGMPKERFSAEFPKEGPSILRIQQVVRGDSAAYFCASSPVGGGYGYTFGSGTRLTVV.

The genes are TRBV4-2 and TRBJ2-4; tentative D call: TRBD2 (6 bases). CDR1 is LGHNA and CDR2 is YNFKEQ in the germline V gene. The CDR3 loop spans 17 amino acids. V lost 1 base and J 7 bases, leaving 20 bases between the germline ends. DNA of the CDR3: TGTGCCAGCAGCCAAGGAGTTGAGCGCGGGGTCCCGAACATTCAGTACTTC. As protein: CASSQGVERGVPNIQYF.

The chain joins TRBV5-1 to TRBJ1-1; D gene ambiguous. CDR1 and CDR2 from the germline V gene are SGHRS and YFSETQ. CDR3 length equals 17 residues. V was cut by 6 bases and J by 1 base, with 22 bases left in between. The CDR3 is CASTPADHMISNTEAFF. In nucleotides, the CDR3 is TGCGCCAGCACCCCCGCGGACCACATGATATCGAACACTGAAGCTTTCTTT.

V is TRBV19 and J is TRBJ1-5, with a weak D call TRBD1 (6 bases). Germline V gene lookup returns CDR1 LNHDA and CDR2 SQIVND (reference sequence). Trimming shortened V by 5 bases and J by 8 bases, and 13 bases separated the two germline ends. The CDR3 length is 13 residues. This chain's CDR3 is CASSQDRSEPQHF. The CDR3 nucleotides read TGTGCCAGTAGTCAGGACAGAAGTGAGCCCCAGCATTTT.